The 8 T cell receptor beta chains below all came from one sample that was sequenced in a study of T-cell reconstitution after alpha-beta-depleted transplantation in children. Unique molecular identifiers tagged the TCRbeta library. TCRdb independently ran MiXCR on the PCR reads; one entry per CDR3 protein. The sample has about 900,000 distinct CDR3 sequences; under 30% are singletons. The sequencing here drew on PBMCs, mostly from graft donor cells, taken 360 days after TCRalphabeta/CD19-depleted stem cell transplant. The receptors derive from a boy less than two years old who had a stem cell transplant for SCID, so the T cells may come from the graft donor.

The J gene is TRBJ1-1, the V gene TRBV29-1, with 9 bases aligning to TRBD1. Looked up from germline, CDR1 is SQVTM and CDR2 is ANQGSEA. With V trimmed by 7 bases and J by 10 bases, 13 bases remained unmatched. The length of the CDR3 is 13 residues. The CDR3 region is CSALPGQGLLAFF. The CDR3, as DNA: TGCAGCGCTCTCCCGGGACAGGGCCTCCTAGCTTTCTTT.

This clonotype was seen a single time. This rearrangement joins TRBV29-1 to TRBJ1-5; D call uncertain. Germline V lookup: CDR1 SQVTM, CDR2 ANQGSEA. This CDR3 is 15 amino acids long. Trimming stripped 5 bases from V and 2 bases from J, with 16 bases between. In nucleotides, the CDR3 is TGCAGCGTTCAAGTGGACCGCGTGGGCAATCAGCCCCAGCATTTT. It specifies CSVQVDRVGNQPQHF.

J is TRBJ1-2 and V is TRBV20-1; unclear D gene. This CDR3 is built from 11 residues. Germline loops: CDR1 DFQATT, CDR2 SNEGSKA (reference sequence). With 3 bases removed from V and 8 bases from J, the gap between germline ends came to 10 bases. The CDR3 nucleotides are TGCAGTGCTAGTGCGGGGTTGGGCTACACCTTC. It translates to CSASAGLGYTF.

This sequence joins TRBV20-1 and TRBJ2-1; 10 bases line up with TRBD1. Per germline, CDR1 DFQATT and CDR2 SNEGSKA (reference sequence). This CDR3 is 16 amino acids long. The J segment lost 4 bases and the V segment lost 5 bases, leaving 11 bases of the junction unmatched. CDR3 in DNA: TGCAGTGCTGCTACCCGGGACAGGGGCCTTTACAATGAGCAGTTCTTC. Amino acid sequence: CSAATRDRGLYNEQFF.

This chain links TRBV5-6 with TRBJ2-3, with TRBD2 matching 9 bases. In germline, CDR1 is SGHDT, CDR2 YYEEEE. J was trimmed by 0 bases and V by 2 bases; bases with no gene match: 13. The CDR3 runs 19 residues. The CDR3 is CASSFVLAGSHTSTDTQYF. CDR3 coding DNA: TGTGCCAGCAGCTTTGTGCTAGCGGGATCCCATACTAGCACAGATACGCAGTATTTT.

V gene TRBV5-1 combines with J gene TRBJ2-5; 12 positions agree with TRBD2. The CDR3 loop spans 21 amino acids. V was pared by 4 bases and J by 1 base, with 20 bases of the junction left unmatched. The germline gives CDR1 SGHRS, CDR2 YFSETQ. CDR3 sequence: CASSQGREQTSGGFPQETQYF. The CDR3 bases are TGCGCCAGCAGCCAGGGGCGAGAACAGACTAGCGGGGGTTTTCCCCAAGAGACCCAGTACTTC.

The chain carries TRBV15 and TRBJ1-1; no reliable D call. Trimming pared 5 bases from V and 11 bases from J, leaving 21 bases between. The germline gives CDR1 LNHNV, CDR2 YYDKDF (reference sequence). The length of the CDR3 is 14 residues. Here the CDR3 DNA reads TGTGCCACCAGCCCCGGGGATTCCCGGCGGCCCGCTTTCTTT. It translates to CATSPGDSRRPAFF.

The CDR3: CASSPRLGSGSFF. In DNA form, the CDR3 reads TGTGCCAGCAGCCCCCGATTGGGGAGTGGGTCTTTCTTT. The chain couples TRBV11-2 to TRBJ1-1; D uncertain. Germline V lookup: CDR1 SGHAT, CDR2 FQNNGV. This CDR3 region has 13 residues. V was cut by 5 bases and J by 12 bases, with 19 bases left in between.